This T cell receptor beta chain was found in a study of cytomegalovirus exposure and HLA in healthy donors. Across the study: Early released data had about 85 million unique TCRs, all coming from HLA-typed donors.

V lost 0 bases and J lost 9, with 12 bases in between. This CDR3 comprises 13 residues. The germline gives CDR1 SGDLS, CDR2 YYNGEE. The study ran its PCR with 60 Vbeta and 13 Jbeta primers. In the authors' methods: The authors later counted about 80 million unique TCR beta chains, some 12 million of them shared. The protocol was immunoSEQ multiplex PCR, while the TCRdb copy is restricted to in-frame clones and leaves out a portion. The DNA was the basis for D and trimming; V, J and clone size are from that table. The table records about 180,000 clones, 75% to 85% of them present only once. Regarding the study as a whole: From TCR beta sequences, most subjects' HLA-A and HLA-B alleles were reportedly predicted accurately. Being productive about 90% or about 30% of the time was typical of most TCR beta V segments in an earlier analysis.

A single count supports this clone. Its target is unknown. The specimen was PBMCs. This TCR derives from a man aged 18 to 30 in good health and CMV-seronegative. The chain combines TRBV9 with TRBJ2-5; D call uncertain. CDR3: CASSVETAEAQYF. CDR3 sequence (DNA): TGTGCCAGCAGCGTAGAAACTGCCGAGGCCCAGTACTTC.